These 24 T cell receptor beta chains originate from one sample sequenced in a study of brain T cells in children with intractable seizures. The sequenced cases were selected for having the highest brain T cell transcript signatures. TCRdb keeps only in-frame clones here, not all; method: immunoSEQ multiplex PCR. Among around 5,200 clones listed, under 95% were seen once. Sequenced here: resected brain tissue, sampled at surgery. The receptor set was obtained from a boy under three years old with focal cortical dysplasia and intractable seizures.

The chain carries TRBV4-3 and TRBJ2-7; 11 nucleotides line up with TRBD2. Germline V lookup: CDR1 LGHNA, CDR2 YSLEER. The CDR3 runs 15 residues. The J segment lost 2 bases and the V segment lost 3 bases, leaving 3 bases of the junction unmatched. DNA for the CDR3: TGCGCCAGCAGCCAGTTAGCGGGGGGGGCCTACGAGCAGTACTTC. Its protein is CASSQLAGGAYEQYF.

The chain recombines TRBV20-1 with TRBJ2-1; 9 nucleotides line up with TRBD2. Germline V gene data show CDR1 as DFQATT and CDR2 as SNEGSKA (reference sequence). V gave up 3 bases and J gave up 2 bases; unmatched junction bases: 5. The CDR3 runs to 15 residues. The chain's CDR3 is CSASKLAGAYNEQFF. CDR3 sequence (DNA): TGCAGTGCTAGTAAGTTAGCGGGAGCCTACAATGAGCAGTTCTTC.

The V gene is TRBV12-3 or TRBV12-4, the J gene TRBJ1-2; 7 nucleotides line up with TRBD1. The J segment lost 4 bases and the V segment lost 5 bases, leaving 4 bases of the junction unmatched. The CDR3 runs 13 residues. CDR3 in amino acids: CASSRDRPYGYTF. The CDR3 DNA sequence: TGTGCCAGCAGTCGGGACAGACCCTATGGCTACACCTTC.

V and J are TRBV28 and TRBJ2-7; TRBD2 matches at 10 bases. This CDR3 spans 15 amino acids. From germline, CDR1 is MDHEN and CDR2 SYDVKM. With 4 bases clipped from V and 7 bases from J, the junction kept 10 bases outside the gene matches. DNA for the CDR3: TGTGCCAGCAGTTCCCCCCTAGCGGGAGTCTGGGAGCAGTACTTC. Translation: CASSSPLAGVWEQYF.

The sample holds one count of this clone. V usage is TRBV10-3 and J usage is TRBJ2-7; 10 bases align to TRBD2. This CDR3 is 15 amino acids long. V lost 4 bases and J lost 0; bases outside the gene matches: 3. The germline gives CDR1 ENHRY, CDR2 SYGVKD. The CDR3 sequence is CAISGLAGASYEQYF. CDR3 in DNA: TGTGCCATCAGTGGGCTAGCGGGAGCCTCCTACGAGCAGTACTTC.

The V and J genes are TRBV11-1 and TRBJ2-5, with D possibly matching TRBD2 (6 bases). The CDR3 is made up of 16 amino acids. V lost 6 bases and J lost 4, with 21 bases in between. From germline, CDR1 is SGHAT and CDR2 FQDESV (reference sequence). The CDR3 is CASSHIDFGGRETQYF. CDR3 DNA sequence: TGTGCCAGCAGTCATATCGACTTTGGAGGGAGAGAGACCCAGTACTTC.

V and J are TRBV9 and TRBJ2-5; 16 bases agree with TRBD2. V trimming: 4 bases; J trimming: 5 bases; junction bases outside the gene matches: 2. The V gene's germline CDR1 is SGDLS and CDR2 YYNGEE. There are 15 residues in the CDR3. The CDR3 nucleotides are TGTGCCAGCAGCCCGGGACTAGCGGGGGGGGAGACCCAGTACTTC. As protein: CASSPGLAGGETQYF.

The chain carries TRBV21-1 and TRBJ1-5; the table's D call of TRBD1 was not tested on the DNA. TRBV21-1 is noted as a pseudogene. The CDR3 is 13 amino acids. CDR3: CASSKQGNQPQHF. In nucleotides, the CDR3 is TGTGCCAGCAGCAAACAGGGCAATCAGCCCCAGCATTTT.

The rearrangement uses TRBV7-2 and TRBJ1-6; tentatively, D is TRBD1 (6 bases). Trimming removed 5 bases at V and 6 bases at J, with 8 bases between. The CDR3 has 13 residues. The V gene's germline CDR1 is SGHTA and CDR2 FQGNSA. CDR3 DNA sequence: TGTGCCAGCAGCCGGGACATTAATTCACCCCTCCACTTT. It yields the protein CASSRDINSPLHF. Based on the CDR3 plus reference TRBV7-2 and TRBJ1-6, the full variable domain is GAGVSQSPSNKVTEKGKDVELRCDPISGHTALYWYRQSLGQGLEFLIYFQGNSAPDKSGLPSDRFSAERTGGSVSTLTIQRTQQEDSAVYLCASSRDINSPLHFGNGTRLTVT.

The chain joins TRBV28 to TRBJ2-4; 9 nucleotides agree with TRBD1. The CDR3 is 18 residues long. V gave up 1 base and J gave up 5 bases; unmatched junction bases: 12. Per the germline V gene, CDR1 is MDHEN and CDR2 is SYDVKM. The DNA for the CDR3 is TGTGCCAGCAGTTTATTCCTGGGTGGGCGACAGGGGGAAAACATTCAGTACTTC. It yields the protein CASSLFLGGRQGENIQYF.

This chain links TRBV6-4 with TRBJ2-2; a weak D match, TRBD1 (5 bases). Germline assignment: CDR1 MRHNA and CDR2 SNTAGT. Trimming pared 4 bases from V and 3 bases from J, leaving 6 bases between. This CDR3 has 13 residues. In nucleotides, the CDR3 is TGTGCCAGCAGTGCGACAGACACCGGGGAGCTGTTTTTT. Encoded protein: CASSATDTGELFF.

The chain combines TRBV5-5 with TRBJ1-2; unclear D gene. This CDR3 contains 17 residues. Trimming stripped 2 bases from V and 3 bases from J, with 20 bases between. Germline V CDR1 and CDR2: SGHKS, YYEKEE (reference sequence). The CDR3 region has the DNA TGTGCCAGCAGCTTCCGGCAAATCGGAGCGGTGTACTATGGCTACACCTTC. It specifies CASSFRQIGAVYYGYTF.

V is TRBV28 and J is TRBJ1-5; D call uncertain. The length of the CDR3 is 14 residues. The V end was cut by 6 bases, the J end by 5 bases, with 14 bases between. Germline-derived CDR1 and CDR2 are MDHEN and SYDVKM. The CDR3 loop is CASRLTSLYQPQHF. CDR3 sequence (DNA): TGTGCCAGCAGGTTGACATCTCTCTATCAGCCCCAGCATTTT.

V and J are TRBV5-4 and TRBJ1-2; the D is unclear. The germline gives CDR1 SGHNT, CDR2 YYREEE (reference sequence). V lost 4 bases and J lost 2, with 9 bases in between. The CDR3 extends over 13 amino acids. This chain's CDR3 is CASSPDGNYGYTF. The DNA for the CDR3 is TGTGCCAGCAGCCCCGACGGGAACTATGGCTACACCTTC. Full variable domain (rest looked up from reference TRBV5-4 and TRBJ1-2): ETGVTQSPTHLIKTRGQQVTLRCSSQSGHNTVSWYQQALGQGPQFIFQYYREEENGRGNFPPRFSGLQFPNYSSELNVNALELDDSALYLCASSPDGNYGYTFGSGTRLTVV.

The V call is TRBV12-3 or TRBV12-4, the J call TRBJ1-4; no reliable D call. Trimming removed 3 bases at V and 10 bases at J, with 12 bases between. This CDR3 comprises 13 residues. The CDR3 sequence: CASSFGVPGKLFF. DNA for the CDR3: TGTGCCAGCAGTTTCGGAGTTCCCGGAAAACTGTTTTTT.

The chain employs TRBV24-1 and TRBJ1-2; D uncertain. The CDR3 spans 12 residues. The V and J ends lost 6 bases and 4 bases respectively, with 8 bases between them. Germline loops: CDR1 KGHDR, CDR2 SFDVKD. In DNA, the CDR3 is TGTGCCACCAGTCTCCGCTCCTATGGCTACACCTTC. Protein sequence: CATSLRSYGYTF.

The V call is TRBV5-1, the J call TRBJ1-2; tentatively, D is TRBD1 (6 bases). Germline-derived CDR1 and CDR2 are SGHRS and YFSETQ. The CDR3 runs 15 residues. V was cut by 1 base and J by 2 bases, with 12 bases left in between. CDR3: CASSLWGQENYGYTF. Here the CDR3 DNA reads TGCGCCAGCAGCTTGTGGGGGCAGGAGAACTATGGCTACACCTTC.

CDR3: CASSVGVAGPQYF. The CDR3 nucleotides read TGTGCCAGCAGCGTAGGGGTAGCGGGACCCCAGTACTTC. The chain has TRBV9 and TRBJ2-4, with 8 bases fitting TRBD2. The length of the CDR3 is 13 residues. Per germline, CDR1 SGDLS and CDR2 YYNGEE. V dropped 0 bases and J dropped 13; count of bases not matched to a gene: 6.

The rearrangement uses TRBV3-1 (or the pseudogene TRBV3-2) and TRBJ2-7; 10 bases map to TRBD2. The CDR3 is made up of 17 amino acids. Germline loops: CDR1 LGHDT, CDR2 YNNKEL (reference sequence). The junction had 11 bases not matched to a gene; V was cut back by 1 base and J by 5 bases. The CDR3 loop reads CASSQGLAGVKLDEQYF. The DNA of the CDR3 is TGTGCCAGCAGCCAAGGGCTAGCGGGAGTGAAGTTAGACGAGCAGTACTTC.

This rearrangement joins TRBV6-5 to TRBJ2-2; 9 positions agree with TRBD2. Trimming removed 5 bases from V and 3 bases from J; junction bases left unmatched: 4. The CDR3 sequence is 15 residues long. From germline, CDR1 is MNHEY and CDR2 SVGAGI. The CDR3 DNA is TGTGCCAGCAGTCGCGGGACTAGCCACACCGGGGAGCTGTTTTTT. Its translation: CASSRGTSHTGELFF.

This chain joins TRBV5-1 and TRBJ2-3; TRBD2 matches at 16 bases. The V gene's germline CDR1 is SGHRS and CDR2 YFSETQ. The CDR3 length is 17 residues. Trimming took 3 bases from V and 2 from J; bases not matched to a gene: 3. In DNA, the CDR3 is TGCGCCAGCAGCTCGGGGACTAGCGGGGGGGCCACAGATACGCAGTATTTT. Translation gives CASSSGTSGGATDTQYF.

The CDR3: CASSRRQGGYGYTF. DNA for the CDR3: TGTGCCAGCAGCCGCAGACAGGGGGGCTATGGCTACACCTTC. J is TRBJ1-2 and V is TRBV14; 9 nucleotides match TRBD1. CDR3 length: 14 amino acids. Germline loops: CDR1 SGHDN, CDR2 FVKESK. V gave up 4 bases and J gave up 4 bases; unmatched junction bases: 4.

This chain joins TRBV10-2 and TRBJ1-3; D call uncertain. The CDR3 runs to 15 residues. V was pared by 3 bases and J by 2 bases, with 11 bases between. CDR1 and CDR2 (germline): WSHSY, SAAADI. CDR3 DNA sequence: TGCGCCAGCAGTGACGGGTCCCGAGCTGGAAACACCATATATTTT. This gives the protein CASSDGSRAGNTIYF.

This chain uses TRBV12-5 with TRBJ2-7; 7 bases map to TRBD1. Per the germline V gene, CDR1 is LGHNT and CDR2 is FRNRAP. The CDR3 covers 14 residues. The V gene end was trimmed by 5 bases and the J gene end by 7 bases; junction bases not matched to a gene: 11. The CDR3 sequence is CASGIRDRPTEQYF. DNA of the CDR3: TGTGCTAGTGGTATCCGGGACAGACCTACAGAGCAGTACTTC.